Below are 7 T cell receptor beta chains sequenced from a single sample in a study of blood T cell repertoires in COVID-19. Using immunoSEQ multiplex PCR, the repertoire was profiled, and TCRdb retains in-frame clones only, with some absent. This table has some 200,000 clones, roughly 82% appearing once. The sequencing input was PBMCs or T cells enriched from blood (not recorded which). These receptors all stem from a man aged 40-49 years who had recovered from COVID-19.

V and J are TRBV18 and TRBJ2-7, with 7 bases identical to TRBD1. The CDR3 extends over 14 amino acids. Germline CDR1 reads KGHSH; CDR2 reads LQKENI. The junction had 4 bases not matched to a gene; V was cut back by 3 bases and J by 2 bases. The CDR3 coding sequence is TGTGCCAGCTCACCCGCCGGGACAGCCTACGAGCAGTACTTC. Its protein is CASSPAGTAYEQYF.

The chain couples TRBV24-1 to TRBJ2-3, with TRBD2 identical over 14 bases. The CDR3 covers 15 residues. Germline V lookup: CDR1 KGHDR, CDR2 SFDVKD. V shed 4 bases and J 14 bases; nucleotides not matched to a gene: 10. CDR3 nucleotides: TGTGCCACCAGTGACGACCGGACTAGCGGGAGGCCCTGGTATTTT. Encoded protein: CATSDDRTSGRPWYF.

This clone was detected once. This chain connects TRBV7-8 to TRBJ2-2; the D gene is possibly TRBD2 (5 bases). From germline, CDR1 is SGHVS and CDR2 FQNEAQ. Trimming cost V 5 bases and J 5 bases, with 21 bases left between them. The CDR3 is made up of 17 amino acids. The CDR3 sequence is CASSASLRSTGTGELFF. The CDR3 nucleotides read TGTGCCAGCAGCGCCTCCCTCCGGTCCACGGGGACCGGGGAGCTGTTTTTT.

The chain uses TRBV27 and TRBJ1-4; D uncertain. This CDR3 spans 15 amino acids. V was shortened by 2 bases and J by 0 bases, with 7 bases between the two germline ends. Germline V CDR1 and CDR2: MNHEY, SMNVEV (reference sequence). The CDR3 bases are TGTGCCAGCAGTTTACTGGGAGCAACTAATGAAAAACTGTTTTTT. It is translated as CASSLLGATNEKLFF. The whole variable domain, filled in from reference TRBV27 and TRBJ1-4, reads EAQVTQNPRYLITVTGKKLTVTCSQNMNHEYMSWYRQDPGLGLRQIYYSMNVEVTDKGDVPEGYKVSRKEKRNFPLILESPSPNQTSLYFCASSLLGATNEKLFFGSGTQLSVL.

The rearrangement joins TRBV6-2 or TRBV6-3 to TRBJ2-7; perhaps TRBD2 as D (5 bases). The CDR3 runs to 14 residues. Trimming cost V 0 bases and J 3 bases, with 9 bases left between them. Germline V gene sequence: CDR1 MNHEY, CDR2 SVGEGT. Here the CDR3 reads CASSYSDLNYEQYV. The CDR3 nucleotides are TGTGCCAGCAGTTACTCGGACTTAAACTACGAGCAGTACGTC.

This rearrangement joins TRBV7-2 to TRBJ2-7; TRBD2 matches at 7 bases. Germline CDR1 is SGHTA and CDR2 is FQGNSA. This CDR3 spans 16 amino acids. The V and J ends lost 5 bases and 2 bases, in that order; junction bases with no gene match: 12. The CDR3 DNA reads as TGTGCCAGCAGCGCCCAGCAAGCGGGAAGTACCTACGAGCAGTACGTC. Translation: CASSAQQAGSTYEQYV.

The CDR3 DNA reads as TGTGCCAGCAGTTTAGGGCTCACAGATACGCAGTATTTT. It encodes CASSLGLTDTQYF. This chain uses TRBV12-3 or TRBV12-4 with TRBJ2-3; D gene unclear. This CDR3 has 13 amino acids. V lost 1 base and J lost 2, with 4 bases in between.